This entry features one TCR beta chain sequence. What it binds is unknown. These data belong to a study of vaccination effects on CD4 cells after COVID-19. About the study: Median timing of post-vaccine samples was 72 days after the second dose. Whole-study results and caveats: Convalescent patients numbered few in the study; early post-infection timepoints were missing entirely. In the late period after vaccination, infection- and vaccine-induced clones contracted markedly.

Some clones are missing from TCRdb's copy, which holds only in-frame ones; the method was immunoSEQ multiplex PCR. Of approximately 74,000 clones listed, 73% were seen once; the top ten hold roughly 2.3%. At the end of nine to ten days of culture, CD4+ T cells were isolated. Vaccination of participants consisted of two doses of either the BNT162b2 or mRNA-1273 vaccine. According to the study, vaccine recipients showed no prior SARS-CoV-2 infection and negative nucleocapsid antibodies. The TCR originated in a human donor who received a COVID-19 vaccine. The sequences come from CD4+ T cells from PBMCs cultured without peptide, collected after COVID-19 vaccination.

The CDR3 loop reads CATSGSGSWSGGYTF. The CDR3 DNA is TGTGCCACCAGTGGCTCAGGCTCATGGTCCGGTGGCTACACCTTC. The rearrangement uses TRBV24-1 and TRBJ1-2, with unresolved D. CDR1 is KGHDR and CDR2 is SFDVKD in the germline V gene. Deletions cut 5 bases from V and 7 bases from J, with 19 bases between. The CDR3 length is 15 residues.